The 8 T cell receptor beta chains reported below all come from one sample, sequenced in a study of T cell repertoires in cytomegalovirus infection. TCRdb itself ran the reads through MiXCR, one entry per CDR3 protein. The profile shows around 750,000 distinct CDR3 sequences, less than 35% of them singletons. These receptors have no identified antigens. Here the sequenced sample was cultured CD8+ T cells from PBMCs, taken from culture after CMV antigen stimulation. These receptors came from a human donor in good health (CMV status not recorded). Some clones in this sample may be carry-over from other donors' samples.

This clonotype was seen a few times. This chain's CDR3 is CASSLVYDGGKYGYTF. In nucleotides, the CDR3 is TGTGCCAGCAGCTTAGTTTATGATGGGGGCAAGTATGGCTACACCTTC. This rearrangement joins TRBV7-9 to TRBJ1-2; D possibly corresponds to TRBD1 (6 bases). The CDR3 has 16 amino acids. Looked up from germline, CDR1 is SEHNR and CDR2 is FQNEAQ (reference sequence). V shed 1 base and J shed 5 bases, with 17 bases lying between them.

The chain has TRBV7-9 and TRBJ1-2; D remains unclear. Looked up from germline, CDR1 is SEHNR and CDR2 is FQNEAQ (reference sequence). Deletions cut 0 bases from V and 8 bases from J, with 13 bases between. The CDR3 runs to 14 residues. The CDR3 coding sequence is TGTGCCAGCAGCTTAGCGGGCGGAGGGATCGGCTACACCTTC. Amino acid sequence: CASSLAGGGIGYTF.

Details on this clonotype: A much more abundant neighbour one base away suggests this may be a read error. V is TRBV2 and J is TRBJ2-2; no definite D call. The germline V gene has CDR1 SNHLY and CDR2 FYNNEI. The CDR3 is 10 amino acids. Trimming cost V 8 bases and J 7 bases, with 5 bases left between them. The CDR3 here is CASFNGELFF. CDR3 in DNA: TGTGCCAGCTTCAACGGGGAGCTGTTTTTT. Based on the CDR3 plus reference TRBV2 and TRBJ2-2, the full variable domain is EPEVTQTPSHQVTQMGQEVILRCVPISNHLYFYWYRQILGQKVEFLVSFYNNEISEKSEIFDDQFSVERPDGSNFTLKIRSTKLEDSAMYFCASFNGELFFGEGSRLTVL.

This clonotype appeared many times. The chain has TRBV5-1 and TRBJ2-5; no clear D. This CDR3 has 12 amino acids. V gave up 0 bases and J gave up 5 bases, with 5 bases separating them. The germline V gene has CDR1 SGHRS and CDR2 YFSETQ. The CDR3 loop reads CASSLAKETQYF. The CDR3 DNA follows: TGCGCCAGCAGCTTGGCAAAGGAGACCCAGTACTTC.

This clonotype was counted ten times or more. The rearrangement links TRBV5-6 to TRBJ1-1; D is undetermined. There are 16 residues in the CDR3. CDR1 is SGHDT, CDR2 YYEEEE, per germline. The germline V and J ends were trimmed by 0 bases and 9 bases, with 21 bases remaining between them. The CDR3 region has the DNA TGTGCCAGCAGCTTGGAGGGTCTACGTGACTGGGGTCAAGCTTTCTTT. This encodes CASSLEGLRDWGQAFF.

This clonotype turned up a few times. This chain uses TRBV12-3 or TRBV12-4 with TRBJ2-7; 8 bases line up with TRBD1. Losses at the gene ends were 3 bases for V and 2 bases for J; bases not matched to a gene: 6. The CDR3 totals 15 residues. The CDR3 region is CASSFHPTGAYEQYF. CDR3 coding DNA: TGTGCCAGCAGTTTCCACCCGACAGGGGCCTACGAGCAGTACTTC.

This clonotype was observed at least ten times. The V call is TRBV7-2, the J call TRBJ2-1; 10 bases match TRBD2. The J segment lost 7 bases and the V segment lost 0 bases, leaving 9 bases of the junction unmatched. CDR1 is SGHTA and CDR2 is FQGNSA in the germline V gene. The CDR3 has 17 residues. DNA for the CDR3: TGTGCCAGCAGCTTAGCGATGGGGACTAGCGTACCTAATGAGCAGTTCTTC. This encodes CASSLAMGTSVPNEQFF.

This clonotype was observed at least ten times. In DNA form, the CDR3 reads TGTGCCAGCAGTTTGCGGGGCGACCATCTTAACTATGGCTACACCTTC. This gives the protein CASSLRGDHLNYGYTF. The chain is built from TRBV12-3 or TRBV12-4 and TRBJ1-2, with a weak D call TRBD1 (5 bases). The length of the CDR3 is 16 residues. V was cut by 3 bases and J by 1 base, with 15 bases left in between.